This T cell receptor beta chain is from a study of tumor-infiltrating lymphocytes in localized non-small cell lung cancer. Background on the study: Several tumor histologies, both smoking statuses, and some post-neoadjuvant chemotherapy samples were included. From each patient, both tumor and uninvolved lung, non-adjacent to tumor, were sampled. Study-wide findings and caveats: Different pieces of the same tissue were used for each assay. No link was found between tumor T-cell fraction and recurrence-free survival.

Here immunoSEQ multiplex PCR was the method, and the copy in TCRdb shows in-frame clones only, minus some. The sample has over 15,000 clones, approximately 69% seen once. This clone was found once. The target antigen is unknown. The V segment lost 4 bases and the J segment 0 bases; nucleotides outside the gene matches: 3. The CDR3 loop spans 13 amino acids. Germline-derived CDR1 and CDR2 are SQVTM and ANQGSEA. This TCR was recovered from a human donor with non-small cell lung cancer. The chain employs TRBV29-1 and TRBJ2-7, with TRBD1 identical over 7 bases. Sequencing input: lung tumor tissue. Here the CDR3 DNA reads TGCAGCGTTGCAGGGGGAATCTCCTACGAGCAGTACTTC. This encodes CSVAGGISYEQYF.